This T cell receptor (beta chain) was profiled in a study of identifying expanded T cells in peripheral blood (dated by TCRdb to 2018 to 2020). General notes on the study: Separate aliquots of the same genomic DNA pool were sequenced to produce technical replicates, and four replicates were compared in pairs.

Regarding this clone: Its antigen remains unidentified. Base qualities are not recorded, but no much larger clone differs from it by a single base.

Findings and caveats that apply to the study as a whole: Between technical replicates the binomial model flagged roughly 1.1 differentially abundant clones, whereas over around 2 weeks the binomial model flagged about 15 and over about 4 weeks approximately 20. For all healthy donors, the variance in clone template counts between roughly two-week samples rose significantly as total template count increased. The authors expected that over much longer intervals, such as months to years, biological variance in healthy repertoires might increase even further. Both the number of clones called differentially abundant and the false-positive rate were significantly reduced by the beta-binomial model across all healthy-donor time intervals.

TCRbeta CDR3 regions were profiled by bias-controlled multiplex PCR amplification of genomic DNA with the immunoSEQ Assay. Per the authors' processing: To quantify the absolute abundance of each unique TCRbeta CDR3 region, the sequences were collapsed and filtered. Two models were used to test differential abundance: a binomial model (Fisher-equivalent) and a beta-binomial model that adds time-dependent variance fitted from healthy donors. Clones with fewer than 5 combined templates were removed, and a clone was called differentially abundant if the clone's Benjamini-Hochberg FDR was below 0.01. The form v = (b*log(k)+a)^2 was used to model beta-binomial variance as a function of total template count across the two samples. As stored in TCRdb, this immuneACCESS dataset retains in-frame rearrangements with V and J assigned. A fraction of the clones does not appear; measured against another copy, unresolved V genes explain less than half of the discrepancy, and the remainder lacks a known reason. That table furnishes V, J and clone size, whereas the DNA furnished D and trimming. This sample holds 70,000 to 95,000 clones; 85% to 90% were observed only once. The ten largest clones add up to 7% to 7.5% of the sample.

No immune events, such as infections, were documented for the healthy donors during the collection period. Blood repertoires from healthy donors were used as a training cohort for calibrating time-dependent variance in a beta-binomial model of differential abundance of T-cell clones. The training cohort was composed of about 10 healthy donors, 3 female and 7 male. Donor ages ranged from about 29 to 65 years, with an average of around 45 years. Whole blood was collected from each healthy donor at three time points spaced 2 to 3 weeks apart and obtained from a commercial supplier. For immunosequencing, genomic DNA was extracted from whole blood that had not been sorted. This receptor was identified in a person aged 18 to 75 in good health. Sequenced input: blood.

DNA sequence: TGTGCCAGCAGCGCGCGAATCTATGGCTACACCTTC. This sequence encodes CASSARIYGYTF. The chain was built from TRBV6-6 and TRBJ1-2, with the D segment identity uncertain. Between the V and J ends, shortened by 6 bases and 4 bases respectively, the junction contains 9 bases. Measured from the cysteine to the phenylalanine, the CDR3 is 12 residues long. The entry retains the CDR3 DNA only, 36 bases that are in frame from base 1. The germline V gene encodes CDR1 MNHNY and CDR2 SVGAGI (reference sequence).